This TCR beta chain was sequenced in a study of T cell changes during pregnancy in multiple sclerosis. Germline assignment: CDR1 MDHEN and CDR2 SYDVKM. Trimming cost V 1 base and J 6 bases, with 15 bases left between them. The CDR3 sequence is 15 residues long. Libraries were prepared by immunoSEQ multiplex PCR; TCRdb keeps only in-frame clonotypes and omits some of them. Of tens of thousands of clones listed, around 94% are singletons. The V call is TRBV28, the J call TRBJ1-1; unclear D gene. Sequencing was performed on peripheral blood, taken in the third trimester of pregnancy. The TCR comes from a female donor with multiple sclerosis, enrolled in a pregnancy study. The CDR3 coding sequence is TGTGCCAGCAGTTTATCCTCCTCGCAGGCCGCTGAAGCTTTCTTT. This gives the protein CASSLSSSQAAEAFF.